A selection of T cell receptor beta chains follows, all from one sample in a study of T cell changes during pregnancy in multiple sclerosis. The protocol was immunoSEQ multiplex PCR, while the TCRdb copy is restricted to in-frame clones and leaves out a portion. Of 70,000 to 95,000 clones listed, just under 95% were seen once; the top ten hold 4.3%. This material consisted of peripheral blood, taken in the first trimester of pregnancy. These receptors were collected from a female donor with multiple sclerosis, enrolled in a pregnancy study. The CDR3 runs from the conserved cysteine through the conserved F or W. D genes are given only for firm matches. Rows may omit the clone size; those that give it use once, few, many or a size class.

abundance,j_gene,v_gene,d_gene,CDR3nt,CDR3aa
NA,TRBJ1-4,TRBV4-1,NA,TGCGCCAGCAGAACGACAGTTGCTAATGAAAAACTGTTTTTT,CASRTTVANEKLFF
NA,TRBJ1-1,TRBV5-6,NA,TGTGCCAGCAGCTCAGGGGAACTCATGGCTTTCTTT,CASSSGELMAFF
NA,TRBJ2-1,TRBV27,TRBD2,TGTGCCAGCAGCTACACTAGCGGGGGGGCCATGTATGAGCAGTTCTTC,CASSYTSGGAMYEQFF
NA,TRBJ1-2,TRBV9,NA,TGTGCCAGCAGCGTAGGTGGTAGTAACTATGGCTACACCTTC,CASSVGGSNYGYTF
NA,TRBJ1-1,TRBV7-6,NA,TGTGCCAGCAGCTTAGTGGGGAGCAATACTGAAGCTTTCTTT,CASSLVGSNTEAFF
NA,TRBJ2-5,TRBV11-2,NA,TGTGCCAGCAGCTCGAACTCGAGGAGAGTTATGGGGACCCAGTACTTC,CASSSNSRRVMGTQYF
NA,TRBJ2-7,TRBV19,TRBD2,TGTGCCAGTAGTATAGGGGGAGGGGCCGCCTACGAGCAGTACTTC,CASSIGGGAAYEQYF
NA,TRBJ1-2,TRBV5-6,TRBD1,TGTGCCAGCAGCTTGCAGGGGGCAGGCTATGGCTACACCTTC,CASSLQGAGYGYTF
NA,TRBJ2-2,TRBV7-2,NA,TGTGCCAGCAGCCAGGTGGCGGGCGGGGAGCTGTTTTTT,CASSQVAGGELFF
NA,TRBJ2-3,TRBV6-1,NA,TGTGCCAGCAGTGAAGGGAGGGACGCAGATACGCAGTATTTT,CASSEGRDADTQYF
NA,TRBJ2-1,TRBV5-6,TRBD1,TGTGCCAGCACCTCACGACAGGGCCCAGGAGAGCAGTTCTTC,CASTSRQGPGEQFF
NA,TRBJ1-6,TRBV27,TRBD1,TGTGCCAGCAGTCAGTCCCCCAGGGGGCACAATTCACCCCTCCACTTT,CASSQSPRGHNSPLHF
NA,TRBJ1-4,TRBV2,TRBD1,TGTGCCAGCAGTGCGAGGGGGCGAAGTGAAAAACTGTTTTTT,CASSARGRSEKLFF
NA,TRBJ1-5,TRBV19,TRBD1,TGTGCCACTAAAGGAGGGGGCACCTCTAGCAATCAGCCCCAGCATTTT,CATKGGGTSSNQPQHF
NA,TRBJ2-1,TRBV30,NA,TGTGCCTGGAGCCCCCTTTGGGGCCGCTCCTACAATGAGCAGTTCTTC,CAWSPLWGRSYNEQFF
NA,TRBJ1-1,TRBV5-5,NA,TGTGCCAGCAGCTTCGGGGAGAACACTGAAGCTTTCTTT,CASSFGENTEAFF
once,TRBJ2-2,TRBV5-1,TRBD1,TGCGCCAGCAGCATGGACAGGCCGAACACCGGGGAGCTGTTTTTT,CASSMDRPNTGELFF
NA,TRBJ1-5,TRBV19,NA,TGTGCCAGTAGTATTCGGGACAACAATCAGCCCCAGCATTTT,CASSIRDNNQPQHF
NA,TRBJ2-6,TRBV19,NA,TGTGCCAGTACCCCGGAGCAGTTGATAACTGGGGCCAACGTCCTGACTTTC,CASTPEQLITGANVLTF
NA,TRBJ2-1,TRBV4-2,TRBD2,TGTGCCAGCAGCCAAGACCCCACCTCTACTAGCGGGCGCTACAATGAGCAGTTCTTC,CASSQDPTSTSGRYNEQFF
NA,TRBJ1-3,TRBV6-1,NA,TGTGCCAGCAGTGAAGTGGGCCAGGGAAACACCATATATTTT,CASSEVGQGNTIYF
NA,TRBJ2-7,TRBV6-1,NA,TGTGCCAGCAACCCTCGGAGCTCCTACGAGCAGTACTTC,CASNPRSSYEQYF
NA,TRBJ2-1,TRBV5-6,TRBD2,TGTGCCAGCAGCTTGGCCGGTAGGAGCGGGGGGGCAGATGAGCAGTTCTTC,CASSLAGRSGGADEQFF
NA,TRBJ1-3,TRBV6-5,TRBD1,TGTGCCAGCAGTTACCAAGGGACAGGGAAGGGGAACACCATATATTTT,CASSYQGTGKGNTIYF
NA,TRBJ2-7,TRBV19,NA,TGTGCCAGTATGTCGGGGAACTACGAGCAGTACTTC,CASMSGNYEQYF
NA,TRBJ2-1,TRBV19,NA,TGTGCCAGTAGTATAGTAGGCAGCGACAATGAGCAGTTCTTC,CASSIVGSDNEQFF
NA,TRBJ1-6,TRBV13,TRBD1,TGTGCCAGCAGCCCGGGGACAGGACATAATTCACCCCTCCACTTT,CASSPGTGHNSPLHF
NA,TRBJ2-3,TRBV5-1,NA,TGCGCCAGCAGCTTGGGACAAATCACAGATACGCAGTATTTT,CASSLGQITDTQYF
NA,TRBJ2-3,TRBV19,NA,TGTGCCAGTAGTCCCAGGGTCTCAGATACGCAGTATTTT,CASSPRVSDTQYF
NA,TRBJ2-5,TRBV7-3,TRBD1,TGTGCCAGCAGGGAAATCAGGGGGAGACACCAAGAGACCCAGTACTTC,CASREIRGRHQETQYF
NA,TRBJ2-3,TRBV5-8,TRBD2,TGTGCCAGCAGCCCGGTGGCGACTAGCGGCCGACACACAGATACGCAGTATTTT,CASSPVATSGRHTDTQYF
NA,TRBJ2-1,TRBV19,TRBD2,TGTGCCAGTAGTAAAAGTCGGGGGGGCGAAAATGAGCAGTTCTTC,CASSKSRGGENEQFF
NA,TRBJ2-1,TRBV19,TRBD2,TGTGCCAGTGCTTCGGGGGGTCCTTTCAATTACAATGAGCAGTTCTTC,CASASGGPFNYNEQFF
once,TRBJ2-7,TRBV6-5,TRBD2,TGTGCCAGCGGGGAGGCGGGGGTTGGGCAGTACTTC,CASGEAGVGQYF
few,TRBJ1-1,TRBV9,TRBD1,TGTGCCAGCAGCATCGACGCAGGGGGAGGTACTGAAGCTTTCTTT,CASSIDAGGGTEAFF
NA,TRBJ1-2,TRBV19,TRBD1,TGTGCCAGTCGGCCCGCGGGACAGGTAAACTATGGCTACACCTTC,CASRPAGQVNYGYTF
NA,TRBJ2-7,TRBV29-1,NA,TGCAGCGTCCGGGACAACTACGAGCAGTACTTC,CSVRDNYEQYF
NA,TRBJ2-7,TRBV29-1,NA,TGCAGCGCCCGTTGGCCCTACGAGCAGTACTTC,CSARWPYEQYF
NA,TRBJ1-5,TRBV15,NA,TGTGCCACCAGCAGAGATCTTGGAGCAGACGTACCCCAGCATTTT,CATSRDLGADVPQHF
NA,TRBJ1-4,TRBV19,NA,TGTGCCAGTAGTACGGCTCAGGGGATAAATGAAAAACTGTTTTTT,CASSTAQGINEKLFF
NA,TRBJ2-1,TRBV11-2,TRBD2,TGTGCCAGCAGCCTAGCGGGGGGATTGCACAATGAGCAGTTCTTC,CASSLAGGLHNEQFF
NA,TRBJ1-2,TRBV6-5,NA,TGTGCCAGCAGTGACAGCCCCTATGGCTACACCTTC,CASSDSPYGYTF
NA,TRBJ2-1,TRBV5-6,NA,TGTGCCAGCAGCGTGAAGGGGCACTACAATGAGCAGTTCTTC,CASSVKGHYNEQFF
NA,TRBJ2-2,TRBV5-1,NA,TGCGCCAGCAGCTTGGGACAGGGAGGAAGCCACGGGGAGCTGTTTTTT,CASSLGQGGSHGELFF
NA,TRBJ2-5,TRBV10-3,TRBD1,TGTGCCATCAGTGAGTCACTTGGGACAGCCCAAGAGACCCAGTACTTC,CAISESLGTAQETQYF